This TCR beta chain was recovered during a study of cytomegalovirus exposure and HLA in healthy donors. To note about this clone: Its specificity is not known.

PCR primers comprised 60 Vbeta and 13 Jbeta primers. Source study methods: An analysis that came later counted 60 million to 80 million unique TCR beta chains, around 10 million shared. Sequencing used immunoSEQ multiplex PCR; TCRdb keeps in-frame clones, though not all of them. That table is the source of V, J and clone size, and D and trimming were worked out from the DNA. The sample consists of about 110,000 clones, 60% to 85% of them appearing once. Germline lookup yields CDR1 SNHLY and CDR2 FYNNEI. Trimming at V came to 6 bases and at J to 3 bases, leaving 8 bases not matched to a gene. The CDR3 has 15 amino acids. Findings and caveats of the study: Rarity marked most TCR sequences, yet some public TCRs occurred in many donors. A later analysis found that most CMV-associated TCR beta chains appeared HLA-restricted. Researchers counted 164 TCR beta chains as cytomegalovirus-associated.

The chain recombines TRBV2 with TRBJ2-3; 8 nucleotides line up with TRBD1. The source material was PBMCs. The receptor was derived from a male donor in good health and CMV-seropositive. The CDR3 loop reads CASRAQGARTDTQYF. The CDR3 DNA is TGTGCCAGCAGGGCGCAGGGGGCCCGGACAGATACGCAGTATTTT.